These 10 T cell receptor beta chains originate from one sample sequenced in a study of T cell repertoires in cytomegalovirus infection. From the reads, TCRdb called clonotypes with MiXCR, one entry per CDR3 protein. The data contain nearly 450,000 distinct CDR3 sequences, roughly 30% of them singletons. The specimen was PBMCs. The receptors derive from a human donor in good health (CMV status not recorded). Some clones in this sample may be carry-over from other donors' samples.

The V call is TRBV12-3 or TRBV12-4, the J call TRBJ1-1; 7 nucleotides match TRBD1. The CDR3 extends over 15 amino acids. After removal of 7 bases from V and 1 base from J, the junction contained 9 bases not matched to a gene. DNA for the CDR3: TGTGCCAGCACCCAAGTCGGGACAGAGAACACTGAAGCTTTCTTT. It translates to CASTQVGTENTEAFF.

J is TRBJ1-6 and V is TRBV7-9; D is unclear. The V gene lost 3 bases and the J gene lost 7 bases, with 19 bases spanning the gap. CDR1 and CDR2 (germline): SEHNR, FQNEAQ (reference sequence). This CDR3 has 17 amino acids. The CDR3 is CASSLRSSDLGNSPLHF. The CDR3 DNA reads as TGTGCCAGCAGCTTGAGGTCTTCAGATTTAGGGAATTCACCCCTCCACTTT. Full variable domain (remainder filled in from reference TRBV7-9 and TRBJ1-6): DTGVSQNPRHKITKRGQNVTFRCDPISEHNRLYWYRQTLGQGPEFLTYFQNEAQLEKSRLLSDRFSAERPKGSFSTLEIQRTEQGDSAMYLCASSLRSSDLGNSPLHFGNGTRLTVT.

To note about this clonotype: Germline is not matched at one junction end, which may reflect a read error. The chain employs TRBV12-3 or TRBV12-4 and TRBJ1-6, with TRBD1 matching 7 bases. There are 20 residues in the CDR3. This CDR3 reads CARGFRYQDRKSSYNSPLHF. CDR3 nucleotides: TGTGCCAGAGGTTTTAGGTACCAGGACAGGAAAAGCTCCTATAATTCGCCCCTCCACTTT.

J is TRBJ2-3 and V is TRBV4-1; TRBD1 might be the D (5 bases). Germline V gives CDR1 MGHRA, CDR2 YSYEKL. Trimming pared 0 bases from V and 4 bases from J, leaving 8 bases between. The CDR3 loop spans 14 amino acids. CDR3 nucleotides: TGCGCCAGCAGCCAAGACAGGGTCCCAGATACGCAGTATTTT. This encodes CASSQDRVPDTQYF.

The chain has TRBV20-1 and TRBJ2-1, with a possible D match to TRBD1 (6 bases). CDR3 length: 14 amino acids. Trimming cost V 5 bases and J 0 bases, with 11 bases left between them. Germline values: CDR1 DFQATT, CDR2 SNEGSKA (reference sequence). The CDR3 sequence: CSAADRHSYNEQFF. The CDR3 nucleotides are TGCAGTGCTGCGGACAGACACTCCTACAATGAGCAGTTCTTC.

The rearrangement joins TRBV11-2 to TRBJ2-2; 7 nucleotides match TRBD1. With 7 bases clipped from V and 2 bases from J, the junction kept 4 bases outside the gene matches. This CDR3 comprises 14 residues. Germline CDR1 SGHAT, CDR2 FQNNGV. The CDR3 region has the DNA TGTGCCAGCAAGGGACAGTTAAACACCGGGGAGCTGTTTTTT. Protein: CASKGQLNTGELFF.

The chain links TRBV24-1 to TRBJ2-3, with D perhaps matching TRBD1 or TRBD2 (5 bases each). The CDR3 extends over 14 amino acids. Germline V lookup: CDR1 KGHDR, CDR2 SFDVKD. The V end was cut by 4 bases, the J end by 6 bases, with 13 bases between. This chain's CDR3 is CATSDSGTTDTQYF. The CDR3 nucleotides read TGTGCCACCAGTGACTCCGGGACCACCGATACGCAGTATTTT.

This chain links TRBV19 with TRBJ2-7, with unresolved D. Looked up from germline, CDR1 is LNHDA and CDR2 is SQIVND (reference sequence). V was cut by 5 bases and J by 5 bases, with 13 bases left in between. This CDR3 region has 13 residues. CDR3 residues: CASSSPAEDEQYF. In DNA, the CDR3 is TGTGCCAGTAGTTCCCCAGCTGAGGACGAGCAGTACTTC.

This clonotype was counted many times. This sequence joins TRBV7-2 and TRBJ2-1; TRBD1 might be the D (6 bases). V was pared by 5 bases and J by 4 bases, with 12 bases between. The CDR3 consists of 14 residues. CDR1 is SGHTA, CDR2 FQGNSA, per germline. This CDR3 reads CASSPGHEYNEQFF. The CDR3 DNA sequence: TGTGCCAGCAGCCCGGGACACGAGTACAATGAGCAGTTCTTC.

With respect to this clonotype: Given the absence of the conserved phenylalanine or tryptophan at the CDR3 end, a read error is likely. V and J are TRBV7-2 and TRBJ1-2; D is undetermined. The CDR3 loop spans 15 amino acids. V shed 4 bases and J shed 8 bases, with 20 bases lying between them. Germline lookup yields CDR1 SGHTA and CDR2 FQGNSA. This CDR3 is CASSYPPPSGHGYTL. Here the CDR3 DNA reads TGTGCCAGCAGCTATCCGCCCCCATCTGGGCACGGCTACACCTTA.